In its sample, the clone carrying this T cell receptor (beta chain) was seen a few times. The source of the sample is a study of blood T cell repertoires in COVID-19. How the authors handled the data: Scientists estimated how many nucleated cells there were by amplifying reference gene primers. Assay: immunoSEQ multiplex PCR; the TCRdb copy retains only in-frame clones and omits some. For V, J and clone size, that table is used; D and trimming come from the DNA. The data hold approximately 82,000 clones, with 70% to 90% observed a single time. Trimming at V came to 6 bases and at J to 8 bases, leaving 6 bases not matched to a gene. Germline values: CDR1 KGHDR, CDR2 SFDVKD. The CDR3 covers 13 residues.

This sequence originates from a woman in her 70s with active or convalescent COVID-19. What was sequenced was peripheral blood. The chain recombines TRBV24-1 with TRBJ1-2, with 9 bases matching TRBD1. The CDR3 nucleotides read TGTGCCACCAGTAGGACAGGGGCTTGGGGCTACACCTTC. Residues: CATSRTGAWGYTF.